This TCR beta chain derives from a study of shared clonotypes between healthy human individuals. This table comes from immunoSEQ multiplex PCR, and its TCRdb copy is limited to in-frame clones, with some not included. The data contain hundreds of thousands of clones, roughly 77% of them seen just once; the ten biggest clones take up roughly an eighth. The receptor's source is a woman aged 40-49 years in good health. Some clones in this sample may be carry-over from other donors' samples. The sequenced material came from PBMCs.

CDR3 sequence: CSARAQLEQFF. Here the CDR3 DNA reads TGCAGTGCTAGAGCTCAATTAGAGCAGTTCTTC. The genes are TRBV20-1 and TRBJ2-1; D is undetermined. This CDR3 contains 11 residues. V was shortened by 1 base and J by 10 bases, with 8 bases between the two germline ends. The germline gives CDR1 DFQATT, CDR2 SNEGSKA (reference sequence).